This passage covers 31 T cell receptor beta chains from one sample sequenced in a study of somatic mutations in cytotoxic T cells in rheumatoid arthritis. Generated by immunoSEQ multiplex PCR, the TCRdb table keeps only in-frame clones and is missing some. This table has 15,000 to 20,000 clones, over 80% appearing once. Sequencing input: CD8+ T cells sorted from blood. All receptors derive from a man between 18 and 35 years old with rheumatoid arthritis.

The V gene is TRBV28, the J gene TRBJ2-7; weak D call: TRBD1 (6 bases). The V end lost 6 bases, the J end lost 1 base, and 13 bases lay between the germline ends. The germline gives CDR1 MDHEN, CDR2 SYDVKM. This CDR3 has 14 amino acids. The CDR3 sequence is CASRLQGISYEQYF. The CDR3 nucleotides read TGTGCCAGCAGGCTACAGGGTATTTCCTACGAGCAGTACTTC.

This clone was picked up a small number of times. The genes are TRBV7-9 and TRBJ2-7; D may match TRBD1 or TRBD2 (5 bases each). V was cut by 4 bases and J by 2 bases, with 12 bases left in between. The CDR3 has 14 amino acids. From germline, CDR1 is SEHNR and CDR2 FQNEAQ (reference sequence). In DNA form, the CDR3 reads TGTGCCAGCAGCTACGGGACGGTGGCCTACGAGCAGTACTTC. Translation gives CASSYGTVAYEQYF.

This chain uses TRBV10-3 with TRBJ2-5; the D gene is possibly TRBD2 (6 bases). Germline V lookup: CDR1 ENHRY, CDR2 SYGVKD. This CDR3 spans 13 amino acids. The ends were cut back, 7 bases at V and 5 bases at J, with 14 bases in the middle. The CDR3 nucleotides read TGTGCCATCACACGGGACTTTGGGGAGACCCAGTACTTC. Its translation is CAITRDFGETQYF.

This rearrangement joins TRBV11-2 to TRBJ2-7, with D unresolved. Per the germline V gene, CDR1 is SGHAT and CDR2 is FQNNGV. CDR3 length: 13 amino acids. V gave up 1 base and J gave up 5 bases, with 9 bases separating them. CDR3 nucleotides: TGTGCCAGCAGCTTAGGTGTTTATAACGAGCAGTACTTC. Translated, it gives CASSLGVYNEQYF.

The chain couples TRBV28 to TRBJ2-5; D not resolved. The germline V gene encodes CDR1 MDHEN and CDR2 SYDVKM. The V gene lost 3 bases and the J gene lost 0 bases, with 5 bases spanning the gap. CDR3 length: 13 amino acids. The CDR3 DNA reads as TGTGCCAGCAGTTTCGACAACCAAGAGACCCAGTACTTC. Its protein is CASSFDNQETQYF.

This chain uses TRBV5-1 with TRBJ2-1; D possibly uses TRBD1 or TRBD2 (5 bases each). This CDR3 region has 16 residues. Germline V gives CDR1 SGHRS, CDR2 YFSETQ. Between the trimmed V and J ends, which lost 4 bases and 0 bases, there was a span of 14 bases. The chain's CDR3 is CASSPGPFSSYNEQFF. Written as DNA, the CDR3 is TGCGCCAGCAGCCCGGGACCATTTAGCTCCTACAATGAGCAGTTCTTC.

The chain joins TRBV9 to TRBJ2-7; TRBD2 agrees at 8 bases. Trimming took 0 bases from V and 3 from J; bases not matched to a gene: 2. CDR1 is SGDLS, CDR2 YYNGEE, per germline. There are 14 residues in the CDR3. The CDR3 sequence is CASSVGGGNYEQYF. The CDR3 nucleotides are TGTGCCAGCAGCGTAGGCGGGGGGAACTACGAGCAGTACTTC.

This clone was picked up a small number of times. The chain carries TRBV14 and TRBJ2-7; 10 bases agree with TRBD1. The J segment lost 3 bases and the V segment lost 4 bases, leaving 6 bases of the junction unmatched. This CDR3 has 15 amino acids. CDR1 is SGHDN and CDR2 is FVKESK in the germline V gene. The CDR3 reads CASSRPGTGDYEQYF. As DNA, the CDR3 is TGTGCCAGCAGCCGCCCCGGGACAGGGGACTACGAGCAGTACTTC.

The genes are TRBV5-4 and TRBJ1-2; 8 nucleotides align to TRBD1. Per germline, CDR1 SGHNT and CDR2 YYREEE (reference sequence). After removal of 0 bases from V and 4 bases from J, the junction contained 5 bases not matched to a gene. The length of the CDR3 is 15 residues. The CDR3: CASSLGDRGGYGYTF. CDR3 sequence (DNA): TGTGCCAGCAGCTTGGGCGACAGGGGTGGCTATGGCTACACCTTC.

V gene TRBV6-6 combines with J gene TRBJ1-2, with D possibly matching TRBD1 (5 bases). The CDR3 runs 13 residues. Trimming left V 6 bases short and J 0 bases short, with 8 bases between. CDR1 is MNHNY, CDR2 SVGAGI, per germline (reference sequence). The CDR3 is CASSTDTNYGYTF. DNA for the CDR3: TGTGCCAGCAGCACGGACACTAACTATGGCTACACCTTC.

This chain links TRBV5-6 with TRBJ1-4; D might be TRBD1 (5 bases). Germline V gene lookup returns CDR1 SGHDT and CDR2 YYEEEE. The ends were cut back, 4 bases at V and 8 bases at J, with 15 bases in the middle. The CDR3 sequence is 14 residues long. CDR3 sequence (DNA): TGTGCCAGCAGCCCGACAGCCAATTCGGAAAAACTGTTTTTT. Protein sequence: CASSPTANSEKLFF.

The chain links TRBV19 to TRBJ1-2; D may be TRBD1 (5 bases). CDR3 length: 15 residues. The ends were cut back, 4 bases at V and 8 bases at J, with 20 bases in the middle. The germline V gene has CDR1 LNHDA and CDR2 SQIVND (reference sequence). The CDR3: CASSTSSGGGAGYTF. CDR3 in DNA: TGTGCCAGTAGTACATCATCCGGGGGAGGCGCGGGCTACACCTTC.

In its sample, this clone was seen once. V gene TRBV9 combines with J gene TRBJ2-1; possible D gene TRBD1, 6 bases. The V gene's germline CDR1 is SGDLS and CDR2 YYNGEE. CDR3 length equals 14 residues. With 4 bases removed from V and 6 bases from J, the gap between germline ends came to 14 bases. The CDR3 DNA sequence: TGTGCCAGCAGCCCTCGTGGGGGCTCCAATGAGCAGTTCTTC. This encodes CASSPRGGSNEQFF.

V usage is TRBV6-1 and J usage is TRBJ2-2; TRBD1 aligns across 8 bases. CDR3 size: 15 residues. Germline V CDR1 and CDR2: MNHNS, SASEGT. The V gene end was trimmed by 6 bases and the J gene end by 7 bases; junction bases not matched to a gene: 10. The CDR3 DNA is TGTGCCAGCAGCTACCCGACAGGGGTAGGCGGGGAGCTGTTTTTT. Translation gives CASSYPTGVGGELFF.

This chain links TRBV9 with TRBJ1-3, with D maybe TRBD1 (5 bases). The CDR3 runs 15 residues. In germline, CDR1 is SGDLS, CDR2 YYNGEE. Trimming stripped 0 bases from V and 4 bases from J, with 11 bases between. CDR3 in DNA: TGTGCCAGCAGCGTAGATGGCCAGGGAGGAAACACCATATATTTT. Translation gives CASSVDGQGGNTIYF.

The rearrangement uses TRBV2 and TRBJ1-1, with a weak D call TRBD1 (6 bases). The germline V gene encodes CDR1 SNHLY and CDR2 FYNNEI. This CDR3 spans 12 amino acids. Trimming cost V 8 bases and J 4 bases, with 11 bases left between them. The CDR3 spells CASDGGITEAFF. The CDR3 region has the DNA TGTGCCAGCGATGGGGGCATCACTGAAGCTTTCTTT.

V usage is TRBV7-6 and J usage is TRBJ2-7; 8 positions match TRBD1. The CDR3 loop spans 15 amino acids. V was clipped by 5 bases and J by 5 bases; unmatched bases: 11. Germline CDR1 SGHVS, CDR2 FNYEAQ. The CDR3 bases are TGTGCCAGCAGCCCGCGATGGACAGGGCGCAACGAGCAGTACTTC. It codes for CASSPRWTGRNEQYF.

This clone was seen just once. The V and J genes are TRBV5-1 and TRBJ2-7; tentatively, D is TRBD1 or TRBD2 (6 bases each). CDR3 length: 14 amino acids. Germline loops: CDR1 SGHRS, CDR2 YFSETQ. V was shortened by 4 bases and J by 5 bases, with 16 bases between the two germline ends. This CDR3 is CASSLEGGSDEQYF. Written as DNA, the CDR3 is TGCGCCAGCAGCCTGGAAGGGGGGTCTGACGAGCAGTACTTC.

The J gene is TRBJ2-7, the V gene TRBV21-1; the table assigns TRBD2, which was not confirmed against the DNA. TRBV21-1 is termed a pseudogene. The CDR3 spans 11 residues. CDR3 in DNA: TGTGCCAGCAGCAAAACTTACGAGCAGTACTTC. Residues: CASSKTYEQYF.

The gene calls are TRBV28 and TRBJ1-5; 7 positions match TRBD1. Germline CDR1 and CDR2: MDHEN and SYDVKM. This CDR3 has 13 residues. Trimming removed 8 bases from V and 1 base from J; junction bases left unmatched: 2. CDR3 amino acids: CASWDRSNQPQHF. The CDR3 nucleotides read TGTGCCAGCTGGGACAGAAGCAATCAGCCCCAGCATTTT.

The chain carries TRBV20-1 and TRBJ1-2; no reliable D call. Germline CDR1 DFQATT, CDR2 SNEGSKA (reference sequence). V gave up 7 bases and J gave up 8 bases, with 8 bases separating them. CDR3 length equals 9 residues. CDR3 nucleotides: TGCAGTGTAAGGAACGGCTACACCTTC. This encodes CSVRNGYTF.

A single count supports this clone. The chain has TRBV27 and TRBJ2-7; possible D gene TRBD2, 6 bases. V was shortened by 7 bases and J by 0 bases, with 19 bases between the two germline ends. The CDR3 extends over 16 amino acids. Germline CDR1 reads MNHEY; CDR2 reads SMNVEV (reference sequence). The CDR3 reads CASKTYRDSPSYEQYF. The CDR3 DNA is TGTGCCAGCAAAACCTACCGGGACTCACCCTCCTACGAGCAGTACTTC.

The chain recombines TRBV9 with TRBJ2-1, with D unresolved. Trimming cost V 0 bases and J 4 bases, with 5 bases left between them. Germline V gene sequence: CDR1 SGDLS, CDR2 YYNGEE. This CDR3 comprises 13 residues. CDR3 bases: TGTGCCAGCAGCGTAGGAATATACAATGAGCAGTTCTTC. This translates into CASSVGIYNEQFF.

The CDR3 coding sequence is TGTGCCAGCAGCTCCGGACAGGGGACGTATGGCTACACCTTC. The encoded protein is CASSSGQGTYGYTF. This sequence joins TRBV7-9 and TRBJ1-2, with 9 nucleotides matching TRBD1. Trimming cost V 4 bases and J 5 bases; bases outside gene matches: 5. Germline-derived CDR1 and CDR2 are SEHNR and FQNEAQ (reference sequence). The CDR3 length is 14 residues.

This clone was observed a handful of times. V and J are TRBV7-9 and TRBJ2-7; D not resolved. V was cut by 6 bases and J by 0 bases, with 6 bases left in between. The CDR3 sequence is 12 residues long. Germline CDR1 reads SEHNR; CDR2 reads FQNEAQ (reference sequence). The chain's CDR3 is CASSTDSYEQYF. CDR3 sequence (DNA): TGTGCCAGCAGTACAGACTCCTACGAGCAGTACTTC.

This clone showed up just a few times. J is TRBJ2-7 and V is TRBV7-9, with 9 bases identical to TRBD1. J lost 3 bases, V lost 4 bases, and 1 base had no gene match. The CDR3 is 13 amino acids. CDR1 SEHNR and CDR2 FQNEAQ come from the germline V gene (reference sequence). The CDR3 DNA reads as TGTGCCAGCAGCTCGACAGGGGGCTACGAGCAGTACTTC. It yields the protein CASSSTGGYEQYF.

CDR3 DNA sequence: TGTGCCTGGAGTCCTAGGGGCAGGTTTAGGGAGTATCAGCCCCAGCATTTT. It specifies CAWSPRGRFREYQPQHF. The chain joins TRBV30 to TRBJ1-5, with D tentatively TRBD1 (5 bases). V dropped 2 bases and J dropped 5 bases, with 22 bases sitting between them. Germline CDR1 GTSNPN, CDR2 SVGIG (reference sequence). The CDR3 is 17 residues long.

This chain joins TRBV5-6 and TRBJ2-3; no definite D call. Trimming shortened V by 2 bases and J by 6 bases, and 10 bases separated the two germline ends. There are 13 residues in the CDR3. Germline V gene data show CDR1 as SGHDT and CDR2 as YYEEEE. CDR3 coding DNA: TGTGCCAGCAGCTTCTGGCAAGGGGATACGCAGTATTTT. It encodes CASSFWQGDTQYF.

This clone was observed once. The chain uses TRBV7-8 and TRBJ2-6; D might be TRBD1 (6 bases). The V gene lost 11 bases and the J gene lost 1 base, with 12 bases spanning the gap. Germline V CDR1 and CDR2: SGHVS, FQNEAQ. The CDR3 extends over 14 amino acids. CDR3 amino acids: CAVAQGSGANVLTF. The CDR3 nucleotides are TGTGCCGTTGCACAGGGATCTGGGGCCAACGTCCTGACTTTC.

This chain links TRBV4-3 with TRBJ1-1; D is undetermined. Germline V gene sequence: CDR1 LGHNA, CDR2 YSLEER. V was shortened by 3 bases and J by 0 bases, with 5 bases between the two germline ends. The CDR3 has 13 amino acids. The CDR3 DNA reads TGCGCCAGCAGCCAGACCTTGAACACTGAAGCTTTCTTT. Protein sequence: CASSQTLNTEAFF.

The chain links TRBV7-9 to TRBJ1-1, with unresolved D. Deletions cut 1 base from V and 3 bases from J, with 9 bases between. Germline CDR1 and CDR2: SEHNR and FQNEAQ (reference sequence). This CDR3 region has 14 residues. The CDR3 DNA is TGTGCCAGCAGCTTAGGATCCCAGTACACTGAAGCTTTCTTT. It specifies CASSLGSQYTEAFF.